This note documents a single T cell receptor (beta chain) sequence. CDR1 is LGHNT and CDR2 is FRNRAP in the germline V gene. This CDR3 is built from 15 residues. With 4 bases clipped from V and 5 bases from J, the junction kept 8 bases outside the gene matches. The source of the sample is a study of control samples from healthy donors and cancer patients. The method was immunoSEQ multiplex PCR; TCRdb's version includes in-frame clones alone and lacks a portion of them. There are about 49,000 clones in the sample; more than 80% occur only once, and 0.8% lies in the top ten. This TCR came from a man aged 25 to 45 with colorectal cancer. Sequencing was performed on PBMCs. The chain uses TRBV12-5 and TRBJ1-5; 7 bases agree with TRBD1. The CDR3, as DNA: TGTGCTAGTGGTTCCGGGACAGTTCGGGATCAGCCCCAGCATTTT. It codes for CASGSGTVRDQPQHF.